This TCR beta chain appears in the sequencing data of a study of T cell repertoires in cytomegalovirus infection. TCRdb called the reads again in MiXCR, with one record for every CDR3 protein. The sample has 450,000 to 600,000 distinct CDR3 sequences; roughly 42% are singletons. The CDR3 extends over 14 amino acids. V was pared by 3 bases and J by 9 bases, with 12 bases between. Germline loops: CDR1 KGHSH, CDR2 LQKENI. Turning to this clonotype: Its antigen remains unknown.

The chain combines TRBV18 with TRBJ1-6; D possibly corresponds to TRBD1 (5 bases). Sequencing used cultured PBMCs, obtained from culture after CMV antigen stimulation. The sequence was collected from a human donor in good health (CMV status not recorded). Some clones in this sample may be carry-over from other donors' samples. This CDR3 reads CASSPSGTPSPLHF. CDR3 sequence (DNA): TGTGCCAGCTCACCCTCTGGGACTCCTTCACCCCTCCACTTT.